This T cell receptor (beta chain) came from a study of blood T cells in healthy people across ages. A J-beta primer mix and a sample-barcoded 5' primer were used in a second PCR of roughly 6 to 12 cycles. Unique molecular identifiers of 12 random nucleotides labeled each cDNA. Each CDR3 protein is one row after TCRdb ran MiXCR on the 5' RACE reads. The profile shows around 1,100,000 distinct CDR3 sequences, less than 45% of them singletons. This CDR3 spans 15 amino acids. Germline loops: CDR1 SGHRS, CDR2 YFSETQ. Trimming took 2 bases from V and 2 from J; bases not matched to a gene: 4. In each sample, at least 6 million PBMCs were isolated. Overall study findings and caveats: Fewer expanded clones and more diversity marked long-lived versus aged donors. Roughly linearly, TCR beta diversity per million T cells fell as age increased.

The table lists this clonotype with a few counts. Its target is not known. The rearrangement links TRBV5-1 to TRBJ2-3; 8 nucleotides agree with TRBD2. This sequence was found in a man aged 18 to 35 in good health. The sequenced material came from blood. The CDR3 loop is CASSFPRGATDTQYF. DNA for the CDR3: TGCGCCAGCAGCTTCCCGCGGGGGGCCACAGATACGCAGTATTTT.